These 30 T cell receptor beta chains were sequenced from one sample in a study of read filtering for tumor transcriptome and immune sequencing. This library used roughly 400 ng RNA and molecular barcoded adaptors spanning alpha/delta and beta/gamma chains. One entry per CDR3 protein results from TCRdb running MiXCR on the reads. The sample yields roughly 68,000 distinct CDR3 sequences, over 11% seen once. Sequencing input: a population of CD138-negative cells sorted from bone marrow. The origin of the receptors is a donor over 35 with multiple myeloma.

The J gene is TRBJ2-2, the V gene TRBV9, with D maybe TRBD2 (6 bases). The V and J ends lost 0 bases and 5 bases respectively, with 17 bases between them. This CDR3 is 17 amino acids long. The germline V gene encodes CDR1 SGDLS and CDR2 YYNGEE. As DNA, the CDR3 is TGTGCCAGCAGCGTAGCCCCCGGGGGAGAAACTACCGGGGAGCTGTTTTTT. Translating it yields CASSVAPGGETTGELFF.

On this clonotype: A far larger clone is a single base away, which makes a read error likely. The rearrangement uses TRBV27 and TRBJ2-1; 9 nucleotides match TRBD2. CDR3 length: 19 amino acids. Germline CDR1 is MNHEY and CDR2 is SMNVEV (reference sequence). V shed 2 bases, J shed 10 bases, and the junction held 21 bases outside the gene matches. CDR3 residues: CASSLTASIAGEGVYEQFF. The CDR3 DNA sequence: TGTGCCAGCAGTTTAACGGCAAGTATAGCGGGAGAAGGCGTCTACGAGCAGTTCTTC.

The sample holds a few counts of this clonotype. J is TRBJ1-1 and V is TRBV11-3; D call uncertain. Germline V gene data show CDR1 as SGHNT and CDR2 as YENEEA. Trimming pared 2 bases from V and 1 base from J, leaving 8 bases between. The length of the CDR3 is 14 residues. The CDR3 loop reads CASSLNRPNTEAFF. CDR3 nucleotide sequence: TGTGCCAGCAGCTTAAACCGACCGAACACTGAAGCTTTCTTT.

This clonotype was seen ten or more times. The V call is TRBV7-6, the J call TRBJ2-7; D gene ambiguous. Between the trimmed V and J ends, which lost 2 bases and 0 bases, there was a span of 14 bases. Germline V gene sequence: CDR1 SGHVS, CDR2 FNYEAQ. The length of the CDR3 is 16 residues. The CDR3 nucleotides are TGTGCCAGCAGCTTATCAGTAGCTGCTAGCTCCTACGAGCAGTACTTC. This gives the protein CASSLSVAASSYEQYF.

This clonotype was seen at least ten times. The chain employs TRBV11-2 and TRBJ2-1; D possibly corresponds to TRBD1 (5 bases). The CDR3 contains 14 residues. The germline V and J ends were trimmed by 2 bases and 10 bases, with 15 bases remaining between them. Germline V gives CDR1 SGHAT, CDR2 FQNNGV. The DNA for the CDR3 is TGTGCCAGCAGCTTAACAGGTCCTCCGTCCGAGCAGTTCTTC. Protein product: CASSLTGPPSEQFF.

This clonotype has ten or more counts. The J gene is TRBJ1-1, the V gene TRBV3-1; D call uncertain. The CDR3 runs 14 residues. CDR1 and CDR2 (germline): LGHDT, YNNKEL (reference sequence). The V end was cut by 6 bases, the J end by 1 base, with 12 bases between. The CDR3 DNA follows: TGTGCCAGCAGGGTACAATCCGCGAACACTGAAGCTTTCTTT. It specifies CASRVQSANTEAFF.

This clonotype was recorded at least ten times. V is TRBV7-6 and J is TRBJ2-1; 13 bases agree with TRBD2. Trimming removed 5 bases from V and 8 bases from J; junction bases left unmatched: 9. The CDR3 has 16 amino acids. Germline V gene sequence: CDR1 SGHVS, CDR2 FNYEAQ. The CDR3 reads CASSAYGTSGTDEQFF. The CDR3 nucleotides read TGTGCCAGCAGCGCCTACGGGACTAGCGGGACCGATGAGCAGTTCTTC.

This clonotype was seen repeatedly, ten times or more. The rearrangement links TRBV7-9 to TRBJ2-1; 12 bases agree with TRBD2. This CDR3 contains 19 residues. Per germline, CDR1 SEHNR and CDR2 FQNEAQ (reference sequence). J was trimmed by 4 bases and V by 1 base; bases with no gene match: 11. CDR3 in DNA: TGTGCCAGCAGCTTAGTGTCCCTAGCGGGAGGGAAATTTTACAATGAGCAGTTCTTC. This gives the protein CASSLVSLAGGKFYNEQFF.

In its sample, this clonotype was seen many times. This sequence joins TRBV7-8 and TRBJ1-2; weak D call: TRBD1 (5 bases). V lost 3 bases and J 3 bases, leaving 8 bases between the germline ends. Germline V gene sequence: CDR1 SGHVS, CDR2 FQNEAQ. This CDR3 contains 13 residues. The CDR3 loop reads CASSFQGDYGYTF. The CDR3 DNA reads TGTGCCAGCAGCTTCCAGGGAGACTATGGCTACACCTTC.

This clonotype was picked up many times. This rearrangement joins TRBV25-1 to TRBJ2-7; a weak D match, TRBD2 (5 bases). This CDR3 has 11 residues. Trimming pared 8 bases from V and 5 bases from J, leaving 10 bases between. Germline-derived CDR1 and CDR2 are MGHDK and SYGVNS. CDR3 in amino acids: CASGSLHEQYF. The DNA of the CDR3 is TGTGCCAGCGGGAGCCTCCACGAGCAGTACTTC.

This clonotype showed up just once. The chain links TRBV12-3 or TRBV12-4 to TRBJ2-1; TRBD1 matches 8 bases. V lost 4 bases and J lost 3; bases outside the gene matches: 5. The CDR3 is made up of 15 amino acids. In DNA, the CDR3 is TGTGCCAGCAGTTCACGGGACAGGAGCTACAATGAGCAGTTCTTC. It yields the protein CASSSRDRSYNEQFF.

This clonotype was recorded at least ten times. DNA of the CDR3: TGTGCCAGCAGTAACCCGCAGGGAAATAGTCAGCCCCAGCATTTT. Its protein product is CASSNPQGNSQPQHF. This sequence joins TRBV6-2 or TRBV6-3 and TRBJ1-5, with D perhaps matching TRBD1 (5 bases). CDR3 length: 15 residues. Germline V lookup: CDR1 MNHEY, CDR2 SVGEGT. The V end was cut by 5 bases, the J end by 6 bases, with 17 bases between.

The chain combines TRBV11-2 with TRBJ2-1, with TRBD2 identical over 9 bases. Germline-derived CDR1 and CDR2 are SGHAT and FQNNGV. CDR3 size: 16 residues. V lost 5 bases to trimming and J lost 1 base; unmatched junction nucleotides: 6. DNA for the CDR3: TGTGCCAGCAGCCGGACTAGCGCCCCATCCTACAATGAGCAGTTCTTC. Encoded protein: CASSRTSAPSYNEQFF.

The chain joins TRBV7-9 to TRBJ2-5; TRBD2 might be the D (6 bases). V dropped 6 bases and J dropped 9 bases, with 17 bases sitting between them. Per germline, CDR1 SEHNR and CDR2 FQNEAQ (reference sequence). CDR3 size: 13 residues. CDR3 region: CASRGGVGEAQYF. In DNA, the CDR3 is TGTGCCAGCAGAGGCGGGGTAGGGGAGGCCCAGTACTTC.

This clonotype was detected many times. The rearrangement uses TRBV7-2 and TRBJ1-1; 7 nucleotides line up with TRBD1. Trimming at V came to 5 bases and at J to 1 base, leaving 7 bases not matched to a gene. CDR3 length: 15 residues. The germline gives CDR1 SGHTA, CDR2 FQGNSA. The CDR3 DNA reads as TGTGCCAGCAGCATTGACAGGGCCGCGAACACTGAAGCTTTCTTT. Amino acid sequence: CASSIDRAANTEAFF.

CDR3 nucleotides: TGTGCCAGCAGCTTAGCCGGGACAGGAACTGCGAGGGAGACCCAGTACTTC. Its protein product is CASSLAGTGTARETQYF. The J gene is TRBJ2-5, the V gene TRBV5-6; 8 nucleotides line up with TRBD1. The CDR3 length is 17 residues. V shed 2 bases and J 5 bases; nucleotides not matched to a gene: 14. Germline-derived CDR1 and CDR2 are SGHDT and YYEEEE. The full variable domain, completed using reference TRBV5-6 and TRBJ2-5, is DAGVTQSPTHLIKTRGQQVTLRCSPKSGHDTVSWYQQALGQGPQFIFQYYEEEERQRGNFPDRFSGHQFPNYSSELNVNALLLGDSALYLCASSLAGTGTARETQYFGPGTRLLVL.

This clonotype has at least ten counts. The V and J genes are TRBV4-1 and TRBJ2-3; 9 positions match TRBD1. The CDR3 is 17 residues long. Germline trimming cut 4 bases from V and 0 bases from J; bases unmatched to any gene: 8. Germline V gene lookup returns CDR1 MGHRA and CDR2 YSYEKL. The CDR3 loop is CASSLVQGAISTDTQYF. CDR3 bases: TGCGCCAGCAGCCTCGTACAGGGGGCGATTAGCACAGATACGCAGTATTTT.

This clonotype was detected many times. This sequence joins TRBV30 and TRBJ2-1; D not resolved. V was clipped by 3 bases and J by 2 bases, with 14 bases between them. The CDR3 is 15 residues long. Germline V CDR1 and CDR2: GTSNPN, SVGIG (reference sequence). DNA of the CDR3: TGTGCCTGGAGCCCAGACTTGGGCCCCTACAATGAGCAGTTCTTC. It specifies CAWSPDLGPYNEQFF.

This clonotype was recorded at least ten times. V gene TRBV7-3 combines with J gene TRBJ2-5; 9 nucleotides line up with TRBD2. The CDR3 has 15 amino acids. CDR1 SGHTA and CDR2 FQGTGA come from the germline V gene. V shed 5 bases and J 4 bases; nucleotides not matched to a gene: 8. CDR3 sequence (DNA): TGTGCCAGCAGCCTCCGACTAGCGGTAGGAGAGACCCAGTACTTC. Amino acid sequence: CASSLRLAVGETQYF.

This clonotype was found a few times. CDR3 sequence reads: CASSSEGDWSNQPQHF. The CDR3 DNA is TGTGCCAGCAGCTCGGAAGGGGATTGGAGCAATCAGCCCCAGCATTTT. The chain recombines TRBV7-9 with TRBJ1-5, with D tentatively TRBD1 (5 bases). Trimming left V 4 bases short and J 1 base short, with 14 bases between. Germline V CDR1 and CDR2: SEHNR, FQNEAQ (reference sequence). The CDR3 runs 16 residues. Filled out from reference TRBV7-9 and TRBJ1-5, the complete variable domain reads DTGVSQNPRHKITKRGQNVTFRCDPISEHNRLYWYRQTLGQGPEFLTYFQNEAQLEKSRLLSDRFSAERPKGSFSTLEIQRTEQGDSAMYLCASSSEGDWSNQPQHFGDGTRLSIL.

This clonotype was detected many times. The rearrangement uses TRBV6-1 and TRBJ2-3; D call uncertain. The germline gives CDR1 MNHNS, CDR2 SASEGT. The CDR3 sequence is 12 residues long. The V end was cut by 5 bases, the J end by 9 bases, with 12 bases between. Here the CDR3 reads CASSTDIRTQYF. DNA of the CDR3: TGTGCCAGCAGTACAGATATCCGAACGCAGTATTTT.

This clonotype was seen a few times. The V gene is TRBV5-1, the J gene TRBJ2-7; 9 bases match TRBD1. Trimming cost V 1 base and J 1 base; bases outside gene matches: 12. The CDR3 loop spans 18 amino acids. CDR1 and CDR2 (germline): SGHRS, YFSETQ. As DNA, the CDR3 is TGCGCCAGCAGCTTGTGGTCCACGGGACAGGGAAGGTCCTACGAGCAGTACTTC. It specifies CASSLWSTGQGRSYEQYF.

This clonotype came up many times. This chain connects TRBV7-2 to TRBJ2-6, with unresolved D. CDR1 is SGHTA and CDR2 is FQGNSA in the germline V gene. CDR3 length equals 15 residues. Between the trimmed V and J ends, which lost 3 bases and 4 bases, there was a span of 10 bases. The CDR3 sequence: CASSLVRSGANVLTF. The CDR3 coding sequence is TGTGCCAGCAGCTTGGTACGGTCAGGGGCCAACGTCCTGACTTTC.

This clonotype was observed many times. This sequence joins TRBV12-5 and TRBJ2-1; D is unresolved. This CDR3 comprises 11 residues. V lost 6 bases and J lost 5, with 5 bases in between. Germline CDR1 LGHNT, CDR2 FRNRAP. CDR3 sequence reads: CASGPNNEQFF. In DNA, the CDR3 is TGTGCTAGTGGCCCTAACAATGAGCAGTTCTTC.

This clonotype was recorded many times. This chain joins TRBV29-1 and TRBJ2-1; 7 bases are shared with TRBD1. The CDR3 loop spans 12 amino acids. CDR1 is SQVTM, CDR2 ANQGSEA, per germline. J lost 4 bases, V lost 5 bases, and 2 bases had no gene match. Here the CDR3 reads CSVRGQYNEQFF. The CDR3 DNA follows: TGCAGCGTTAGGGGACAGTACAATGAGCAGTTCTTC.

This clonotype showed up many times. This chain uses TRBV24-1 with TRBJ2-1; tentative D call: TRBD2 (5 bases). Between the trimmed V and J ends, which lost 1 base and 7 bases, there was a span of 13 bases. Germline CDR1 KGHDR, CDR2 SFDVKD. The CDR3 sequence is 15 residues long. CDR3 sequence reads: CATSDFVGKLNEQFF. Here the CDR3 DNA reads TGTGCCACCAGTGATTTTGTCGGGAAGCTGAATGAGCAGTTCTTC.

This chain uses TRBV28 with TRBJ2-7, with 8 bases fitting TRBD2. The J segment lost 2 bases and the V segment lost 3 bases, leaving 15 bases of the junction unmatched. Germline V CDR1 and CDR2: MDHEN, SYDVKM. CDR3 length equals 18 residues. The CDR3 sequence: CASSFAGVIAGPPYEQYF. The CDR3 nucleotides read TGTGCCAGCAGTTTTGCGGGGGTAATAGCGGGGCCGCCCTACGAGCAGTACTTC.

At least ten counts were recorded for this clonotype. The CDR3 loop is CASSVVPTDTEAFF. The CDR3 nucleotides are TGTGCCAGCAGCGTAGTTCCGACAGACACTGAAGCTTTCTTT. The gene calls are TRBV9 and TRBJ1-1, with D tentatively TRBD1 (5 bases). This CDR3 is 14 amino acids long. V lost 0 bases and J lost 3, with 9 bases in between. Germline loops: CDR1 SGDLS, CDR2 YYNGEE.

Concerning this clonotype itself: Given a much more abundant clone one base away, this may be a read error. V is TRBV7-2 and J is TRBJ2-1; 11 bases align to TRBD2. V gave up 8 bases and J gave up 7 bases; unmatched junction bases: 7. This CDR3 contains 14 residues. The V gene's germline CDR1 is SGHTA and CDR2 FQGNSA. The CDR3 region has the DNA TGTGCCAGCGGCGGTAGCGGGAGGGTGAATGAGCAGTTCTTC. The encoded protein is CASGGSGRVNEQFF.

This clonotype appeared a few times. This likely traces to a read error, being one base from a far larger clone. For the CDR3, the DNA is TGTGCCAGCAGCCCCAGCGGGAGCTCCTACGAGCAGTACTTC. Its translation is CASSPSGSSYEQYF. The V gene is TRBV7-2, the J gene TRBJ2-7; 8 positions match TRBD2. Trimming took 5 bases from V and 0 from J; bases not matched to a gene: 3. The CDR3 loop spans 14 amino acids. Per the germline V gene, CDR1 is SGHTA and CDR2 is FQGNSA.